One T cell receptor (beta chain) is described in this entry. The CDR3 covers 18 residues. V lost 4 bases, J lost 0 bases, and 9 bases stayed unmatched. Germline V CDR1 and CDR2: MNHEY, SVGEGT. Alongside a J-beta primer mix, a sample-barcoded 5' primer served in a second PCR lasting about 6 to 11 cycles. Via MiXCR, TCRdb re-called the 5' RACE reads, giving one row per CDR3 protein. In the table there are some 1.5 million distinct CDR3 sequences, approximately 30% of which are singletons. The data derive from a study of blood T cells in healthy people across ages. The sample comprised blood. This sequence originates from a woman aged 25 to 39 in good health. The rearrangement links TRBV6-2 or TRBV6-3 to TRBJ2-1, with 10 bases matching TRBD2. CDR3 residues: CASSSTTSGVSSYNEQFF. CDR3 bases: TGTGCCAGCAGTTCGACTACTAGCGGGGTAAGCTCCTACAATGAGCAGTTCTTC.